The clone carrying this T cell receptor (beta chain) has a count of ten or more. Its specificity is unknown. Every TCR beta cDNA library bore unique molecular identifiers. Input of roughly 0.9 to 11 million T cells yielded around 460,000 cDNA molecules. TCRdb reprocessed the PCR reads with MiXCR, giving one entry per CDR3 protein. The sample holds about 260,000 distinct CDR3 sequences; 30% to 45% are singletons and the top ten take under 5.5%. The sample originates from a study of post-analysis software for immune sequencing data. In the study overall: Multiple sclerosis in the patients followed relapsing-remitting, secondary progressive and progressive-relapsing courses. Study-wide results and caveats: Controls had significantly higher normalized Chao1 diversity than multiple sclerosis patients. Roughly 5 TRBV segments, TRBV5-6, TRBV5-1 and TRBV20-1 among them, were found more frequent in patients than controls. The F measure placed samples prepared in the same batch into strongly shared clusters.

Deletions cut 6 bases from V and 5 bases from J, with 16 bases between. The CDR3 runs to 14 residues. Sequenced: blood. This clonotype was sampled from a girl aged 10 to 17 with multiple sclerosis. V usage is TRBV12-3 or TRBV12-4 and J usage is TRBJ1-1; D unresolved. The CDR3 sequence is CASSLRSPETEAFF. CDR3 sequence (DNA): TGTGCCAGCAGCCTGAGGAGCCCGGAGACTGAAGCTTTCTTT.